This T cell receptor beta chain was identified during a study of T cells in Graves' hyperthyroidism and ophthalmopathy. Amplified regions were TCR beta CDR3 sequences from RNA transcripts. In the first-round RT-PCR of the TCR CDR3, the HTBI primer set was used. MiXCR, run by TCRdb on the multiplex PCR reads, gives a single entry per CDR3 protein. There are about 500,000 distinct CDR3 sequences in the sample; about 16% occur only once, and approximately 30% lies in the top ten. The count of this clonotype is one. Its antigen is unidentified. Overall study results and limits: Researchers found most expanded thyroid clonotypes above 0.001 in blood as well. Ophthalmopathy, as predicted by the model, came a median roughly 6.8 months after the prediction.

The CDR3 is 15 amino acids. With 0 bases removed from V and 4 bases from J, the gap between germline ends came to 10 bases. The germline gives CDR1 WSHSY, CDR2 SAAADI. The clonotype comes from a woman aged 25 to 39 with Graves' ophthalmopathy. The source material was blood. The chain is built from TRBV10-2 and TRBJ1-3; D possibly corresponds to TRBD1 (6 bases). The CDR3 region is CASSESSRGGNTIYF. CDR3 DNA sequence: TGCGCCAGCAGTGAGTCGAGCAGGGGAGGAAACACCATATATTTT.